The rows below give T cell receptor beta chains drawn from one sample of a study of T cells in narcolepsy. Sequencing was performed with immunoSEQ multiplex PCR; in TCRdb, only in-frame clones are kept and a portion is missing. The sample records approximately 30,000 clones, around nine tenths being singletons. The sample comprised CD45RA- memory CD4+ T cells from PBMCs. The receptors here all came from a human donor with narcolepsy. Both conserved end residues are trimmed from each CDR3. Each record gives: J gene, V gene, clone size, CDR3 protein. Some rows mark clone size as missing; the rest say once, few, many or name a class of expanded clone.

TRBJ1-2,TRBV6-5,once,ASSDRTGTDYGYT
TRBJ2-1,TRBV5-4,-,ASSLKIGGGSYNEQF
TRBJ2-1,TRBV18,-,ASSPGQDNEQF
TRBJ1-2,TRBV11-2,-,ASSLGIDGNYYGYT
TRBJ1-2,TRBV5-4,-,ASTYSSTGTAYGYT
TRBJ1-1,TRBV11-1,once,ASSQTLGGVNTEAF
TRBJ2-4,TRBV6-5,-,ASRLDTTKNIQY
TRBJ2-4,TRBV5-6,-,ASSLPTSNIQY
TRBJ2-2,TRBV6-1,-,ASNREGDTGELF
TRBJ1-1,TRBV5-1,-,ASSLRGAPGVTEAF
TRBJ2-1,TRBV11-1,-,ASSSDWWQF
TRBJ1-1,TRBV5-1,-,ASSKDSQGGAF
TRBJ1-2,TRBV6-1,-,ASSQDRAYGYT
TRBJ2-7,TRBV6-5,few,ASSYSGGGFHEQY
TRBJ2-1,TRBV19,-,AAGRGLNEQF
TRBJ1-2,TRBV29-1,-,SVEVPQGAGYGYT
TRBJ2-5,TRBV4-2,once,ASSQDQAAGGQETQY
TRBJ2-2,TRBV7-6,once,ASSFNAGELF
TRBJ2-2,TRBV6-5,-,ASSTGAGDTGELF
TRBJ1-4,TRBV6-1,-,ASSDPGQGAGEKLF
TRBJ2-2,TRBV25-1,-,ASSERVTGELF
TRBJ1-4,TRBV5-4,few,ASSFGQPSTNEKLF
TRBJ1-2,TRBV6-1,-,ASSGGVYGYGYT
TRBJ2-2,TRBV15,-,ATSRDAYTGELF
TRBJ1-1,TRBV5-4,few,ASSQGPLEKTEAF